These T cell receptor beta chains were read from a single sample in a study of radiotherapy plus CTLA-4 blockade in lung cancer. Sequencing used immunoSEQ multiplex PCR; TCRdb keeps in-frame clones, though not all of them. The sample lists around 95,000 clones; about four fifths were seen once. The sequenced sample was peripheral blood, obtained from a patient treated with radiotherapy plus ipilimumab. These receptors were obtained from a human donor with non-small cell lung cancer who had stable disease on radiotherapy plus ipilimumab. Both conserved end residues are part of each CDR3. D genes are given only for firm matches. Expanded clones get a size class; other rows say once, few or many, or leave the size out.

>TRBJ2-5|-|TRBV4-2|TRBD2
CASSQDGAGGQETQYF
TGTGCCAGCAGCCAAGATGGAGCGGGGGGTCAAGAGACCCAGTACTTC
>TRBJ2-1|few|TRBV28|TRBD1
CASSLTLTGNEQFF
TGTGCCAGCAGTCTTACATTGACAGGGAATGAGCAGTTCTTC
>TRBJ2-3|-|TRBV7-6|-
CASSLDWGRTDTQYF
TGTGCCAGCAGCTTAGACTGGGGCCGCACAGATACGCAGTATTTT
>TRBJ1-6|-|TRBV27|-
CASRPRDNSPLHF
TGTGCCAGCAGGCCCCGGGATAATTCACCCCTCCACTTT
>TRBJ2-2|-|TRBV9|TRBD2
CASSGLAGGPGTGELFF
TGTGCCAGCAGCGGTCTAGCGGGGGGGCCGGGGACCGGGGAGCTGTTTTTT
>TRBJ2-6|-|TRBV27|-
CASSLTGWASGANVLTF
TGTGCCAGCAGTTTGACAGGATGGGCCTCTGGGGCCAACGTCCTGACTTTC
>TRBJ1-3|-|TRBV5-1|-
CASRRDPTGSGNTIYF
TGCGCCAGCAGGCGGGACCCTACAGGGTCTGGAAACACCATATATTTT
>TRBJ2-3|-|TRBV5-4|TRBD2
CASSAGTSGPSTDTQYF
TGTGCCAGCAGCGCAGGGACTAGCGGACCCTCCACAGATACGCAGTATTTT
>TRBJ1-2|-|TRBV6-5|-
CASTLRGSDGYTF
TGTGCCAGCACGCTGAGGGGGAGCGATGGCTACACCTTC
>TRBJ2-1|-|TRBV7-7|-
CASSLKLNEQFF
TGTGCTAGCAGCTTAAAACTCAATGAGCAGTTCTTC
>TRBJ2-2|-|TRBV4-2|-
CASSPGTANTGELFF
TGTGCCAGCAGCCCCGGGACGGCTAACACCGGGGAGCTGTTTTTT
>TRBJ2-2|-|TRBV7-9|-
CASTDRAANTGELFF
TGTGCCAGCACCGACCGGGCCGCGAACACCGGGGAGCTGTTTTTT
>TRBJ2-7|-|TRBV29-1|-
CSVRRGNYEQYF
TGCAGCGTTCGCCGGGGTAACTACGAGCAGTACTTC
>TRBJ2-2|-|TRBV28|TRBD1
CASRPIRQGWTGELFF
TGTGCCAGCAGACCTATTCGACAGGGGTGGACCGGGGAGCTGTTTTTT
>TRBJ2-2|-|TRBV18|TRBD2
CASSPPGLAGGNTGELFF
TGTGCCAGCTCACCCCCGGGACTAGCGGGGGGCAACACCGGGGAGCTGTTTTTT
>TRBJ1-1|-|TRBV19|-
CASSIPWKTNTEAFF
TGTGCCAGTAGTATCCCTTGGAAGACGAATACTGAAGCTTTCTTT
>TRBJ2-7|-|TRBV18|TRBD1
CASSPTTGSYEQYF
TGTGCCAGCTCACCAACGACAGGGAGCTACGAGCAGTACTTC
>TRBJ2-7|-|TRBV19|TRBD2
CASSIGLAGDEQYF
TGTGCCAGTAGTATTGGCCTAGCGGGGGACGAGCAGTACTTC
>TRBJ2-5|-|TRBV7-6|-
CAGGAQETQYF
TGTGCCGGGGGGGCCCAAGAGACCCAGTACTTC
>TRBJ1-4|-|TRBV2|-
CASTRPRATNEKLFF
TGTGCCAGCACTCGACCGAGGGCCACTAATGAAAAACTGTTTTTT
>TRBJ1-1|-|TRBV4-2|TRBD1
CASSHRTGNTEAFF
TGTGCCAGCAGCCATAGGACAGGGAACACTGAAGCTTTCTTT
>TRBJ1-4|few|TRBV2|-
CASSRSVATNEKLFF
TGTGCCAGCAGTAGGTCGGTTGCAACTAATGAAAAACTGTTTTTT
>TRBJ2-1|once|TRBV7-5|-
CVRSLAGLHNEQFF
TGTGTCAGAAGCTTAGCGGGACTGCACAATGAGCAGTTCTTC
>TRBJ2-6|-|TRBV28|TRBD1
CASSPGTAFSGANVLTF
TGTGCCAGCTCCCCTGGGACAGCCTTCTCTGGGGCCAACGTCCTGACTTTC
>TRBJ2-3|once|TRBV7-8|-
CASSPLVALTDTQYF
TGTGCCAGCAGCCCCCTGGTAGCTCTTACAGATACGCAGTATTTT
>TRBJ1-1|-|TRBV11-2|-
CASSPPFDQVHRAFF
TGTGCCAGCAGCCCACCCTTTGATCAGGTCCATCGGGCTTTCTTT
>TRBJ2-1|once|TRBV10-1|TRBD2
CASSVGSGAYNEQFF
TGCGCCAGCAGTGTGGGGAGCGGGGCCTACAATGAGCAGTTCTTC
>TRBJ2-2|-|TRBV18|TRBD1
CASSPTGTTGELFF
TGTGCCAGCTCCCCGACAGGGACCACCGGGGAGCTGTTTTTT
>TRBJ2-7|-|TRBV29-1|-
CSVLAVSYEQYF
TGCAGCGTTTTAGCGGTCTCCTACGAGCAGTACTTC
>TRBJ1-2|-|TRBV11-1|TRBD1
CASSLSIPWTGGRDYTF
TGTGCCAGCAGCTTATCTATCCCCTGGACAGGGGGCAGAGACTACACCTTC
>TRBJ1-5|-|TRBV20-1|-
CSASHDQPQHF
TGCAGTGCTTCGCACGATCAGCCCCAGCATTTT
>TRBJ1-5|few|TRBV7-2|-
CASSPSGGNQPQHF
TGTGCCAGCAGCCCGAGCGGGGGGAATCAGCCCCAGCATTTT
>TRBJ2-5|-|TRBV6-5|-
CASSRLTSDETQYF
TGTGCCAGCAGTCGCCTTACTAGTGACGAGACCCAGTACTTC
>TRBJ2-7|-|TRBV6-6|TRBD1
CASSGTGGSYEQYF
TGTGCCAGCAGCGGGACAGGGGGGTCCTACGAGCAGTACTTC
>TRBJ1-6|-|TRBV7-3|-
CASSLERDSPLHF
TGTGCCAGCAGCTTAGAACGGGATTCACCCCTCCACTTT